This TCR beta chain was recovered during a study of blood T cell repertoires in COVID-19 (dated by TCRdb to about 2020). Context from the whole study: The collaborator samples originated in the United States, Italy and Spain and spanned the acute and convalescent phases of COVID-19. The prospective study material was composed of cDNA or gDNA derived from T cells, B-cell-depleted T cells, or PBMCs. Subjects who had been exposed to COVID-19, were actively infected with it, or had recovered from it provided the deeply sampled blood TCRbeta repertoires that made up the dataset. The repertoires were released in a freely available public database intended as a resource for research on the immune response to SARS-CoV-2. Samples were obtained from the ongoing ImmuneRACE study (first 160 participants) and from roughly 1,300 subjects provided by 6 global collaborators. A de-identified subject ID, COVID-19 status, age in years and sex were almost always included in the sample metadata. Where available, HLA class I and class II types were obtained from metadata supplied by the sample provider rather than from assay-based typing. General findings and caveats noted by the study authors: The amount of clinical and demographic metadata varied by source and participant and was provided uncurated.

Of note for this clone: Its antigen is currently not known. Base qualities are not at hand, and no much larger clone is one base apart.

The immunoSEQ Assay, a bias-controlled multiplex PCR, was used to amplify TCRbeta CDR3 regions from genomic DNA. Per the source publication's procedure: The number of nucleated cells in each sample was estimated from the amplification of reference gene primers within the assay. Sequence reads were collapsed and filtered to measure the absolute abundance of every unique TCRbeta CDR3 rearrangement. For each sample, productive Simpson clonality was calculated as the square root of Simpson's diversity index across productive rearrangements. The source is immuneACCESS, and TCRdb retained only in-frame sequences with V and J called. Part of the clones is not carried over; for the studies checked, unresolved V genes explain less than half of this, and the remainder is unexplained. That table furnishes V, J and clone size, whereas the DNA furnished D and trimming. The sample table records a few hundred thousand clones; around 82% of these occur just once. The ten largest account for about 1% of the sample.

In Seattle, one collaborating source enrolled patients while the infection was active and tracked those patients longitudinally over the course of disease. Collaborating institutions collected whole blood in K2EDTA tubes following their own protocols. Collaborator samples were shipped for TCRbeta analysis as frozen whole blood, isolated PBMCs, or DNA extracted from either sample type. In the germline V gene (reference sequence), CDR1 corresponds to LNHDA and CDR2 to SQIVND. V lost 5 bases and J lost 0 bases; the stretch between them is 11 bases long. Measured from the cysteine to the phenylalanine, the CDR3 is 15 residues long. The read is trimmed to its CDR3 DNA, 45 bases read in frame from base 1.

The clonotype comes from a human donor with COVID-19, enrolled during active disease. The donor label of this sample is uncertain. The sample consisted of peripheral blood. The chain is made from TRBV19 and TRBJ1-5; TRBD1 might be the D gene, on 6 matching bases. The sequenced DNA: TGTGCCAGTAGTTCACGACAGGATAGCAATCAGCCCCAGCATTTT. Its protein product is CASSSRQDSNQPQHF.